This T cell receptor (beta chain) emerged from a study of cytomegalovirus exposure and HLA in healthy donors. The CDR3 spans 13 residues. V was shortened by 0 bases and J by 2 bases, with 4 bases between the two germline ends. The germline V gene has CDR1 SGHTS and CDR2 YDEGEE. This clone was seen only once. 60 Vbeta and 13 Jbeta primers were used in PCR. Assay: immunoSEQ multiplex PCR; the TCRdb copy retains only in-frame clones and omits some. The sample includes more than 150,000 clones, approximately 83% of them seen just once. The clonotype originates from a young man in good health and CMV-seropositive. The sequencing input was PBMCs. V gene TRBV5-8 combines with J gene TRBJ2-3; D is ambiguous. The CDR3 coding sequence is TGTGCCAGCAGCTTGGCCTACACAGATACGCAGTATTTT. Protein sequence: CASSLAYTDTQYF. The full variable domain, rest sourced from reference TRBV5-8 and TRBJ2-3, is EAGVTQSPTHLIKTRGQQATLRCSPISGHTSVYWYQQALGLGLQFLLWYDEGEERNRGNFPPRFSGRQFPNYSSELNVNALELEDSALYLCASSLAYTDTQYFGPGTRLTVL.